Shown below are 17 T cell receptor beta chains from a single sample sequenced in a study of blood T cells in healthy people across ages (dated by TCRdb to between 2015 and 2016). The library was built by means of 5' RACE. Sequencing took place on an Illumina HiSeq 2500. A second PCR of about 6 to 12 cycles was run with a J-beta primer mix and a sample-barcoded 5' primer. Clones were called with MiXCR by TCRdb after fastp trimmed the public reads at Q25, and only in-frame beta chains were retained. Each record represents a unique CDR3 protein, reported with the most common genes and DNA among its rows. The sample table contains about 580,000 distinct CDR3 sequences; only one count was recorded for under 55% of them. 20% to 25% of the sample belongs to the ten largest clones. The specimen was blood. Receptor source: a man at least 80 years old in good health.

The chain employs TRBV28 and TRBJ2-5; TRBD2 agrees at 10 bases. Looked up from germline, CDR1 is MDHEN and CDR2 is SYDVKM. The V gene end was trimmed by 3 bases and the J gene end by 12 bases; junction bases not matched to a gene: 10. This CDR3 is 14 amino acids long. The CDR3 here is CASSLRTLGTSEYF. CDR3 nucleotide sequence: TGTGCCAGCAGTTTGAGAACATTAGGGACTAGCGAGTACTTC.

This clonotype was detected a few times. The chain is built from TRBV28 and TRBJ2-1; the match to TRBD2 covers 7 bases. This CDR3 is built from 15 residues. Losses at the gene ends were 2 bases for V and 4 bases for J; bases not matched to a gene: 5. Germline CDR1 and CDR2: MDHEN and SYDVKM. The CDR3 loop reads CASSLAGEGYNEQFF. DNA of the CDR3: TGTGCCAGCAGTTTAGCGGGAGAGGGATACAATGAGCAGTTCTTC.

The count of this clonotype is one. The chain combines TRBV3-1 with TRBJ2-5; 8 nucleotides match TRBD1. With V trimmed by 1 base and J by 6 bases, 7 bases remained unmatched. The CDR3 totals 15 residues. The germline V gene has CDR1 LGHDT and CDR2 YNNKEL (reference sequence). The CDR3 sequence is CASSQGQGAGQTQYF. CDR3 DNA sequence: TGTGCCAGCAGCCAAGGGCAGGGGGCAGGGCAGACCCAGTACTTC.

The V call is TRBV6-5, the J call TRBJ1-4; 7 bases agree with TRBD1. CDR1 is MNHEY, CDR2 SVGAGI, per germline. This CDR3 region has 16 residues. V lost 2 bases and J lost 8; bases outside the gene matches: 11. CDR3 DNA sequence: TGTGCCAGCAGTTACCAGCCACAGGGGCGGGGGGAAAAACTGTTTTTT. Translating it yields CASSYQPQGRGEKLFF.

Note on this clonotype: One junction end does not reproduce the germline sequence, and a read error may be involved. The V gene is TRBV27, the J gene TRBJ2-1; D is unresolved. Germline CDR1 MNHEY, CDR2 SMNVEV (reference sequence). CDR3 length equals 11 residues. The CDR3 DNA reads TGTGCCAGTACTCAGTACAGTGAGCAGTTCTTC. It is translated as CASTQYSEQFF.

Many counts were recorded for this clonotype. V usage is TRBV9 and J usage is TRBJ2-1; D unresolved. Between the trimmed V and J ends, which lost 4 bases and 0 bases, there was a span of 14 bases. CDR1 and CDR2 (germline): SGDLS, YYNGEE. This CDR3 comprises 16 residues. CDR3 region: CASSSWVSSSYNEQFF. CDR3 DNA: TGTGCCAGCAGCTCCTGGGTATCGTCCTCCTACAATGAGCAGTTCTTC.

There are many counts of this clonotype. The V and J genes are TRBV7-9 and TRBJ2-4; maybe TRBD2 (5 bases). Trimming removed 5 bases at V and 0 bases at J, with 14 bases between. The V gene's germline CDR1 is SEHNR and CDR2 FQNEAQ (reference sequence). This CDR3 has 16 amino acids. CDR3 residues: CASSLGPRGAKNIQYF. CDR3 in DNA: TGTGCCAGCAGCCTAGGGCCCCGGGGAGCCAAAAACATTCAGTACTTC.

In this sample, this clonotype turned up a few times. This chain joins TRBV7-2 and TRBJ2-6; 7 bases agree with TRBD1. The V gene end was trimmed by 5 bases and the J gene end by 1 base; junction bases not matched to a gene: 5. Germline V gene sequence: CDR1 SGHTA, CDR2 FQGNSA. This CDR3 comprises 16 residues. Here the CDR3 reads CASSSQGVSGANVLTF. The CDR3 DNA follows: TGTGCCAGCAGCAGCCAGGGGGTATCTGGGGCCAACGTCCTGACTTTC. Combining the CDR3 with reference TRBV7-2 and TRBJ2-6 gives the whole variable domain GAGVSQSPSNKVTEKGKDVELRCDPISGHTALYWYRQSLGQGLEFLIYFQGNSAPDKSGLPSDRFSAERTGGSVSTLTIQRTQQEDSAVYLCASSSQGVSGANVLTFGAGSRLTVL.

This chain joins TRBV7-2 and TRBJ2-1; weak D call: TRBD2 (5 bases). The CDR3 sequence is 16 residues long. The germline gives CDR1 SGHTA, CDR2 FQGNSA. V lost 5 bases to trimming and J lost 0 bases, with 14 bases between them. CDR3 in amino acids: CASSPGGGDSYNEQFF. CDR3 nucleotides: TGTGCCAGCAGCCCCGGCGGAGGAGACTCCTACAATGAGCAGTTCTTC.

Only a few counts were recorded for this clonotype. The J gene is TRBJ1-6, the V gene TRBV20-1, with D possibly TRBD1 on 6 matching bases. The V end was cut by 1 base, the J end by 9 bases, with 13 bases between. The CDR3 runs 14 residues. Germline V CDR1 and CDR2: DFQATT, SNEGSKA (reference sequence). This chain's CDR3 is CSARATGSSSPLHF. Here the CDR3 DNA reads TGCAGTGCTAGAGCGACAGGATCTAGTTCACCCCTCCACTTT.

This clonotype showed up just a few times. The chain combines TRBV4-2 with TRBJ2-7; D unclear. Matching the DNA end better, TRBJ2-4 makes the J call doubtful. Germline CDR1 is LGHNA and CDR2 is YNFKEQ. CDR3 size: 14 residues. In DNA form, the CDR3 reads TGTGCCAGCAGCCAAGCCGGGCAGGCCGACATTCAGTACTTC. Translating it yields CASSQAGQADIQYF.

The rearrangement joins TRBV6-2 or TRBV6-3 to TRBJ1-2; the match to TRBD1 covers 7 bases. CDR1 and CDR2 from the germline V gene are MNHEY and SVGEGT. The CDR3 is made up of 12 amino acids. Germline trimming cut 5 bases from V and 13 bases from J; bases unmatched to any gene: 10. The CDR3 coding sequence is TGTGCCAGCAGTCCGGGACAGCGTGTATTCACCTTC. Protein product: CASSPGQRVFTF.

The rearrangement joins TRBV20-1 to TRBJ1-2; possible D gene TRBD1, 6 bases. The CDR3 loop spans 13 amino acids. The V end lost 1 base, the J end lost 8 bases, and 14 bases lay between the germline ends. Germline values: CDR1 DFQATT, CDR2 SNEGSKA (reference sequence). The CDR3 bases are TGCAGTGCTAGAGTGAACAGGGATCGCGGCTACACCTTC. Its translation is CSARVNRDRGYTF.

This clonotype was counted between two and nine times. The chain joins TRBV24-1 to TRBJ2-3, with TRBD2 identical over 11 bases. Losses at the gene ends were 7 bases for V and 5 bases for J; bases not matched to a gene: 10. This CDR3 is built from 16 residues. Per the germline V gene, CDR1 is KGHDR and CDR2 is SFDVKD. The CDR3 here is CATSPATSGTRDTQYF. For the CDR3, the DNA is TGTGCCACCAGCCCAGCGACTAGCGGGACACGAGATACGCAGTATTTT.

The V call is TRBV3-1, the J call TRBJ2-1; D is ambiguous. V lost 1 base and J lost 1, with 11 bases in between. Germline assignment: CDR1 LGHDT and CDR2 YNNKEL (reference sequence). This CDR3 has 16 amino acids. For the CDR3, the DNA is TGTGCCAGCAGCCAAGCTGGTGAAGGGTCCTACAATGAGCAGTTCTTC. It encodes CASSQAGEGSYNEQFF.

This clonotype was observed at least ten times. CDR3 protein: CASSRHVTGIDEQYF. The CDR3 DNA follows: TGTGCCAGCAGCCGCCATGTGACAGGGATCGACGAGCAGTACTTC. The J gene is TRBJ2-7, the V gene TRBV6-6; TRBD1 matches 7 bases. CDR3 length: 15 residues. The germline V gene encodes CDR1 MNHNY and CDR2 SVGAGI (reference sequence). V shed 6 bases and J 5 bases; nucleotides not matched to a gene: 13.

V usage is TRBV27 and J usage is TRBJ2-3; 14 bases are a match to TRBD2. This CDR3 region has 16 residues. Germline V gene lookup returns CDR1 MNHEY and CDR2 SMNVEV (reference sequence). V trimming: 0 bases; J trimming: 10 bases; junction bases outside the gene matches: 6. CDR3 residues: CASSLSGTSGSDAQYF. DNA for the CDR3: TGTGCCAGCAGTTTATCGGGGACTAGCGGGAGTGATGCGCAGTATTTT.